This TCR beta chain was obtained from a study of cytomegalovirus exposure and HLA in healthy donors (dated by TCRdb to 2017 to 2019). A note on the overall study: An earlier analysis of approximately 590 of the donors reported 250 to 300 Gb of sequence data and about 100 million unique TCR beta sequences from approximately 180 million T cells. The later analysis used no new phenotypic data to find candidate immune exposures, relying instead on TCR beta sequences and their occurrence across donors. Of the roughly 390 genotyped donors, around 81% fell in the genetic ancestry cluster associated with self-reported Caucasian donors. An earlier analysis of 500 to 650 of the donors applied high-throughput TCR beta sequencing to assess whether each TCR beta V gene segment acted as functional or pseudogenic. Typing coverage varied by locus: roughly 629-630 donors for A, B, C, DRB1 and DQB1; around 560 for DQA1; 600 to 610 for DPA1; under 490 for DPB1. An early release covering roughly 580 HLA-typed donors comprised 250 to 350 gigabases of sequencing data and roughly 86 million unique TCR sequences. A later genetic analysis took genome-wide SNP genotypes for about 60% of the roughly 670 donors and used that subset as a discovery cohort. To predict cytomegalovirus infection status, the study brought together high-throughput TCR immunosequencing, statistical association of individual TCRs with disease status, and machine learning. The study was designed to test whether signatures of past pathogen exposure could be identified by cataloging public T cell receptors. Because of strong linkage in the cohort, 5 or 6 DR-DQ haplotypes were treated as single units for association and clustering. Among a few hundred genotyped donors of the cohort, an average of 235,054 unique TCR beta nucleotide sequences were sequenced per donor, roughly 20% of them non-productive. Along with the approximately 620-subject first cohort, a separate validation cohort of over a hundred different subjects was used. The T cell repertoires of 666 subjects were profiled by immunosequencing and related to cytomegalovirus serostatus. Alongside the repertoire data, information on donor age, sex, ethnicity and CMV serostatus was compiled. Class I and class II HLA loci were covered by the typing at four-digit resolution. To study patterns of TCR occurrence, a later analysis re-analyzed previously published TCR beta repertoires from 666 donors and added high-resolution HLA genotyping. Every discovery cohort repertoire had been produced on one sequencing platform. What the authors observed across the whole study: Linkage disequilibrium might explain the correlated functional status among segregating V segments, but an unknown experimental factor could not be ruled out. In a later analysis, most CMV-associated TCR beta chains were found to appear HLA-restricted, with HLA associations seemingly driven largely by CMV exposure. In a later analysis, HLA-associated TCR beta chains showed more clonal expansion and lower generation probabilities than non-associated chains that were equally common. It was suggested by the authors that the approach could potentially be generalized to other disease states and immunological phenotypes. Three of the identified cytomegalovirus-associated TCR beta chains were confirmed in vitro to be specific for cytomegalovirus antigens. HLA typing was unavailable for some donors at each locus, so association tests used only the typed subset. Cytomegalovirus status was reported to be diagnosed by the classifier with high specificity and sensitivity in both the original and validation cohorts. A further reported finding was that TCR beta sequences accurately predicted the HLA-A and HLA-B alleles for most subjects in the first cohort. V-gene and J-gene trimming of TCR beta chains was associated with a missense DCLRE1C variant in a later genetic analysis, and the association was replicated in an independent cohort. In a later genetic analysis, fewer N-insertions in productive TCRs were reported among donors in an Asian-associated ancestry cluster than the roughly 700-donor mean. Most TCR sequences were seen in very few donors, while some public TCRs were found in many individuals. Strong co-occurrence of HLA alleles, especially DR and DQ, made assigning TCR associations to individual alleles difficult. The cohort was sequenced for TCR beta chains only, and without alpha or paired-chain data the features that could be detected were limited. The 87-base-pair reads could not distinguish some IMGT-functional V segments, including TRBV6-2 and TRBV6-3, so those segments were excluded. Because counts were too low, 15 to 20 rarely observed V segments, including chromosome 9 orphons, were left out of the earlier analysis of a few hundred of the donors. A cluster of highly shared sequence variants was judged likely to be a technical artifact of the sequencing pipeline. In an earlier analysis of 500 to 650 of the donors, most TCR beta V segments appeared in productive rearrangements about 87% or about 30% of the time, broadly matching IMGT annotations. In a later analysis, over 15,000 TCR beta sequences were associated with specific HLA alleles at a false discovery rate of 0.05. A later analysis reported that several top co-occurrence clusters appeared linked to parvovirus B19, influenza, CMV and Epstein-Barr virus. Sequencing depth was assumed to be roughly uniform across donors in the presence/absence analyses, though that assumption may not hold. A later analysis found that TCR association rates varied across HLA loci, with DRB1 alleles showing the most associated TCRs and HLA-C alleles the fewest. The only immune exposure information available for the cohort was CMV serostatus. A total of 150 or so TCR beta chains were listed by the study as associated with cytomegalovirus.

The CDR3 goes from the cysteine to the phenylalanine over 15 residues. The CDR3 DNA has 45 bases and is translated from base 1. The V end gives up 0 bases and the J end 6 bases, leaving 4 bases in the junction not matched to a gene. The germline V gene yields MNHEY for CDR1 and SVGAGI for CDR2. Library creation used the immunoSEQ multiplex PCR assay. A mixture of 60 forward primers for TCR Vbeta segments and 13 reverse primers for TCR Jbeta segments was used in the multiplex PCR. Amplification of the CDR3 region of rearranged TCR beta genes was performed with a multiplex PCR assay on genomic DNA. The Illumina HiSeq System was used to sequence the amplified TCR beta libraries as 87-base-pair reads. As for how the authors treated the data: A later analysis counted some 74 million unique TCR beta chains across the 666 repertoires, and approximately 11 million of these chains were shared by at least two donors. To remove PCR and sequencing errors, raw reads were error-corrected and collapsed into unique sequences using a nearest-neighbor algorithm that merged closely related sequences. Alignment of CDR3 sequences to IMGT reference sequences was used to assign V, D and J gene segments. For a sequence to be retained, a match of at least six nucleotides was required to both a V gene segment and a J gene segment. Rearrangements were classified as productive when the CDR3 lacked stop codons and remained in frame with V and J, and all other rearrangements were classified as non-productive. Following IMGT convention, CDR3 was defined as the stretch from the second conserved V-encoded cysteine to the conserved J-encoded phenylalanine. In an earlier analysis of more than 550 of the donors, sequences lacking an unambiguous match to a single V gene segment were excluded. An earlier analysis of fewer than 750 of the donors called V segments functional above 56.7% productive rearrangements and segregating when the between-donor standard deviation exceeded 5%. A statistical classification framework was built for diagnosing cytomegalovirus status from the catalog of TCR beta chain sequences. In a later analysis, TCR nucleotide sequences were compared against IMGT/GENE-DB human TR gene sequences so that V and J genes could be assigned. In a later analysis, CDR3 sequences and most-parsimonious VDJ recombination scenarios were assigned using the TCRdist pipeline. In a later analysis, each TCR beta chain was defined by its CDR3 amino acid sequence together with its V-gene family, and reads without a unique V-gene family were excluded. In a later analysis, 450 to 600 highly shared, low-generation-probability nucleotide sequences were removed to address suspected cross-contamination and a sequencing artifact. In a later analysis, a clonal expansion index was calculated for each public chain from normalized within-repertoire ranks of inferred template counts. In a later analysis, generation probabilities were computed with a VDJ recombination model fitted to out-of-frame rearrangements, and the resulting probabilities were checked against IGoR. A later analysis scored TCR-TCR, TCR-HLA and TCR-CMV co-occurrence with hypergeometric tests, applying a repertoire-size bias correction to TCR pairs. False discovery rates were estimated in a later analysis by permuting HLA or CMV assignments 20 times. In a later analysis, co-occurring TCRs were grouped using DBSCAN, and TCRdist sequence similarity was added for clustering within HLA-allele-positive subsets. Co-occurrence clustering excluded repertoires with fewer than 30,000 or more than 120,000 public chains, plus five with anomalous nucleotide sharing. What TCRdb holds here is the immuneACCESS table cut down to in-frame rearrangements. Part of the clones is not present; checked against another copy, under half of the missing clones reflect an unresolved V gene, and the others are unexplained. V, J and clone size are taken as reported in that table, and D and trimming were inferred from the DNA itself. The sample data list approximately 200,000 clones, and around 76% of these were observed just once. Clones ranked in the top ten supply 1.5% to 2% of the sample.

The cohort comprised under 700 healthy bone marrow donors. Cohort members were all nominally healthy when sampled, although unrecorded immune exposures were likely present. The donor was CMV seronegative and was included in the group of a few hundred seronegative cohort members. Each donor provided a peripheral blood sample, and peripheral blood mononuclear cells were used for TCR beta sequencing. The Qiagen DNeasy Blood Extraction Kit was used to extract genomic DNA from the blood cell samples. As concerns this clone: Its antigen is still unknown. No clone much larger than this one lies a single base away; base qualities are absent.

The receptor comes from a young man in good health and CMV-seronegative. The specimen was PBMCs. The V and J genes are TRBV6-5 and TRBJ2-7, with 11 bases in between that match TRBD1. The CDR3: CASSYSRTGGGEQYF. The DNA reads as follows: TGTGCCAGCAGTTACTCGAGGACAGGGGGCGGCGAGCAGTACTTC.